The rows below give T cell receptor beta chains drawn from one sample of a study of shared clonotypes between healthy human individuals. The method was immunoSEQ multiplex PCR; TCRdb's version includes in-frame clones alone and lacks a portion of them. Counted here are about 820,000 clones, more than 85% occurring once; the ten biggest clones make up 20% to 30%. The specimen was naive CD8+ T cells sorted from blood. The receptors were gathered from a man between 25 and 39 years old in good health. Both conserved end residues are part of each CDR3. D genes are given only for firm matches. The listing skips clone size in some rows; elsewhere it reads once, few, many or a size class.

>TRBV11-2|-|TRBJ2-7|-
CASSPILGGSYEQYF
TGTGCCAGCAGCCCCATCCTCGGCGGCTCCTACGAGCAGTACTTC
>TRBV6-6|-|TRBJ2-7|-
CASSDISYEQYF
TGTGCCAGCAGCGACATTAGCTACGAGCAGTACTTC
>TRBV7-8|-|TRBJ2-2|-
CASSHQRTNTGELFF
TGTGCCAGCAGCCACCAGCGGACAAACACCGGGGAGCTGTTTTTT
>TRBV2|-|TRBJ2-7|-
CASSEILGDEQYF
TGTGCCAGCAGTGAAATCTTGGGAGACGAGCAGTACTTC
>TRBV6-1|-|TRBJ2-2|-
CASSEALRGTLGAGELFF
TGTGCCAGCAGTGAAGCGCTTCGGGGTACTTTAGGGGCCGGGGAGCTGTTTTTT
>TRBV14|-|TRBJ2-1|-
CASSQTDYNEQFF
TGTGCCAGCAGCCAAACGGATTACAATGAGCAGTTCTTC
>TRBV25-1|-|TRBJ2-5|-
CASSVGTPRLQYF
TGTGCCAGCAGTGTGGGGACTCCTCGGCTCCAGTACTTC
>TRBV7-6|-|TRBJ1-2|-
CASTESPGDGYTF
TGTGCCAGCACCGAAAGTCCAGGCGATGGCTACACCTTC
>TRBV11-2|TRBD1|TRBJ1-5|-
CASSPDRGRQPQHF
TGTGCCAGCAGCCCTGACAGGGGTAGACAGCCCCAGCATTTT
>TRBV11-3|TRBD2|TRBJ2-1|-
CASSLASGANNEQFF
TGTGCCAGCAGCTTAGCTAGCGGGGCAAACAATGAGCAGTTCTTC
>TRBV11-2|TRBD2|TRBJ2-7|-
CASSLGLAGEGEQYF
TGTGCCAGCAGCCTGGGACTAGCGGGAGAGGGCGAGCAGTACTTC
>TRBV15|-|TRBJ2-5|-
CATSREGGGGETQYF
TGTGCCACCAGCAGAGAAGGAGGGGGCGGGGAGACCCAGTACTTC
>TRBV5-5|TRBD2|TRBJ2-5|-
CASSGRAGDETQYF
TGTGCCAGCAGCGGGAGGGCGGGAGATGAGACCCAGTACTTC
>TRBV7-2|-|TRBJ1-5|-
CASSLTSYPGDRGNQPQHF
TGTGCCAGCAGCTTAACATCCTACCCAGGGGATAGGGGCAATCAGCCCCAGCATTTT
>TRBV7-2|-|TRBJ2-1|-
CASSLSRRVFLAANEQFF
TGTGCCAGCAGCTTAAGCAGGAGGGTGTTTCTCGCCGCGAATGAGCAGTTCTTC
>TRBV5-4|TRBD1|TRBJ1-1|-
CASSRLGQGIGNTEAFF
TGTGCCAGCAGCCGCCTTGGACAGGGGATAGGGAACACTGAAGCTTTCTTT
>TRBV27|TRBD2|TRBJ2-1|-
CASGSGRAPEQFF
TGTGCCAGCGGCAGCGGGAGGGCCCCTGAGCAGTTCTTC
>TRBV11-2|TRBD1|TRBJ2-1|-
CASSSAGQGIHEQFF
TGTGCCAGCAGCTCAGCGGGACAGGGCATCCATGAGCAGTTCTTC
>TRBV13|TRBD2|TRBJ2-1|-
CASSSLAGADYNEQFF
TGTGCCAGCAGCTCCTTAGCGGGAGCAGACTACAATGAGCAGTTCTTC
>TRBV5-4|-|TRBJ2-1|-
CASSPTANEQFF
TGTGCCAGCAGTCCAACAGCTAATGAGCAGTTCTTC
>TRBV5-1|TRBD2|TRBJ2-7|-
CASTLTSGRDEQYF
TGCGCCAGCACCCTGACTAGCGGGAGGGATGAGCAGTACTTC
>TRBV28|-|TRBJ1-5|-
CATKSYSNQPQHF
TGTGCCACGAAGTCATATAGCAATCAGCCCCAGCATTTT
>TRBV7-9|-|TRBJ1-3|-
CASSGILLSGNTIYF
TGTGCCAGCAGCGGGATCCTCCTCTCTGGAAACACCATATATTTT
>TRBV2|-|TRBJ2-7|-
CASSGGYEQYF
TGTGCCAGCAGCGGGGGATACGAGCAGTACTTC
>TRBV5-6|TRBD1|TRBJ2-7|-
CASSDGPGQRIYEQYF
TGTGCCAGCAGCGACGGACCGGGACAGAGAATCTACGAGCAGTACTTC
>TRBV11-2|-|TRBJ2-5|-
CASSLGPERVETQYF
TGTGCCAGCAGCTTAGGGCCCGAGCGAGTGGAGACCCAGTACTTC
>TRBV6-5|-|TRBJ1-2|-
CASSFRRPLGGYTF
TGTGCCAGCAGTTTTCGGAGGCCCTTGGGGGGCTACACCTTC
>TRBV6-5|-|TRBJ2-2|-
CASSYSWESAGELFF
TGTGCCAGCAGTTACTCGTGGGAATCCGCCGGGGAGCTGTTTTTT
>TRBV7-2|-|TRBJ2-7|-
CASDLGLDEQYF
TGTGCCAGCGACTTAGGGCTAGACGAGCAGTACTTC
>TRBV2|-|TRBJ2-1|-
CASSVWREPSYNEQFF
TGTGCCAGCAGTGTCTGGCGGGAACCCTCCTACAATGAGCAGTTCTTC
>TRBV4-1|-|TRBJ2-5|-
CASSQVNGETQYF
TGCGCCAGCAGCCAAGTAAATGGCGAGACCCAGTACTTC
>TRBV28|-|TRBJ2-7|-
CASSQGHEQYF
TGTGCCAGCAGTCAGGGTCACGAGCAGTACTTC
>TRBV7-6|-|TRBJ2-1|-
CASSDTSGGLSSYNEQFF
TGTGCCAGCAGCGATACCTCCGGGGGGCTTAGCTCCTACAATGAGCAGTTCTTC
>TRBV21-1|-|TRBJ2-1|-
CASRGLLHNEQFF
TGTGCCAGCAGGGGACTTTTACACAATGAGCAGTTCTTC
>TRBV7-8|-|TRBJ1-1|-
CASSYVGTEAFF
TGTGCCAGCAGCTATGTGGGCACTGAAGCTTTCTTT
>TRBV7-2|TRBD2|TRBJ2-2|-
CASSFSLAGELTDTGELFF
TGTGCCAGCAGCTTCAGTCTAGCGGGAGAACTTACCGACACCGGGGAGCTGTTTTTT
>TRBV27|-|TRBJ2-7|-
CASSTPRTGNPTNYEQYF
TGTGCCAGCAGCACCCCAAGAACAGGGAATCCTACCAACTACGAGCAGTACTTC
>TRBV4-3|TRBD2|TRBJ2-1|-
CASSQEWLSSGYNEQFF
TGCGCCAGCAGCCAAGAGTGGTTGTCTAGCGGATACAATGAGCAGTTCTTC
>TRBV7-9|TRBD2|TRBJ2-7|-
CASSLVAGGRFYEQYF
TGTGCCAGCAGCTTAGTTGCGGGAGGGAGATTCTACGAGCAGTACTTC
>TRBV27|-|TRBJ2-3|-
CASSLRGDTQYF
TGTGCCAGCAGTTTACGTGGAGATACGCAGTATTTT
>TRBV7-3|-|TRBJ2-3|once
CASSLTRQGRDTQYF
TGTGCCAGCAGCTTAACGCGGCAGGGGAGAGATACGCAGTATTTT
>TRBV2|TRBD2|TRBJ2-3|-
CASSSIGGEATDTQYF
TGTGCCAGCAGCTCGATCGGGGGGGAAGCAACAGATACGCAGTATTTT